The TCR beta chain described here comes from a study of technical replicates of blood from a few donors. The assay was immunoSEQ multiplex PCR, and TCRdb's table has in-frame clones only and misses some. The profile shows approximately 89,000 clones, about 94% of them singletons. Germline-derived CDR1 and CDR2 are MDHEN and SYDVKM. This CDR3 is built from 14 residues. Trimming took 7 bases from V and 6 from J; bases not matched to a gene: 8. The sample was T cells isolated from PBMCs. The chain is built from TRBV28 and TRBJ2-1; 8 bases fit TRBD1. The receptor was isolated from a human donor in good health. The CDR3 reads CASTPSGTGNEQFF. DNA for the CDR3: TGTGCCAGCACCCCCTCCGGGACAGGCAATGAGCAGTTCTTC.